What follows are 3 T cell receptor beta chains derived from one specimen sequenced in a study of technical replicates of blood from several donors. Profiled with immunoSEQ multiplex PCR; TCRdb holds only in-frame clones, not every one. The data hold tens of thousands of clones, with roughly 94% observed a single time. Sequencing used T cells isolated from PBMCs. The receptor set was obtained from a human donor in good health.

This chain joins TRBV9 and TRBJ2-7; D is perhaps TRBD1 (5 bases). The germline gives CDR1 SGDLS, CDR2 YYNGEE. The CDR3 spans 15 residues. Trimming shortened V by 0 bases and J by 1 base, and 11 bases separated the two germline ends. CDR3 sequence (DNA): TGTGCCAGCAGCGTAGCTCCGACAGCGTCCTACGAGCAGTACTTC. It specifies CASSVAPTASYEQYF.

V is TRBV19 and J is TRBJ2-1, with a possible D match to TRBD1 (6 bases). Trimming pared 5 bases from V and 7 bases from J, leaving 12 bases between. Germline values: CDR1 LNHDA, CDR2 SQIVND (reference sequence). The CDR3 runs to 13 residues. CDR3 in amino acids: CASSVQGANEQFF. CDR3 DNA: TGTGCCAGTAGTGTACAGGGAGCAAATGAGCAGTTCTTC.

In DNA form, the CDR3 reads TGCAGCGTTGGTGTTAGCGGGAGTTACGAGCAGTACTTC. Translation gives CSVGVSGSYEQYF. V gene TRBV29-1 combines with J gene TRBJ2-7; 9 positions agree with TRBD2. Germline CDR1 and CDR2: SQVTM and ANQGSEA. V trimming: 4 bases; J trimming: 4 bases; junction bases outside the gene matches: 5. This CDR3 is 13 amino acids long.